These 20 T cell receptor beta chains were all obtained from the same sample, sequenced in a study of cytomegalovirus exposure and HLA in healthy donors. This PCR relied on a set of 60 Vbeta primers and 13 Jbeta primers. Measured with immunoSEQ multiplex PCR; TCRdb has only the in-frame clones, and not every one. The profile shows approximately 190,000 clones, around 85% of them singletons. The sequenced sample was PBMCs. Source of these receptors: a man aged 35-49 years in good health and CMV-seropositive.

The CDR3 loop is CASSDGEGPQHF. The CDR3 DNA reads as TGTGCCAGCAGCGACGGGGAAGGGCCCCAGCATTTT. The chain links TRBV9 to TRBJ1-5; D is unclear. Per the germline V gene, CDR1 is SGDLS and CDR2 is YYNGEE. This CDR3 is built from 12 residues. Trimming took 3 bases from V and 9 from J, leaving 10 bases between them.

J is TRBJ2-2 and V is TRBV29-1; 9 bases map to TRBD1. Germline CDR1 reads SQVTM; CDR2 reads ANQGSEA. There are 14 residues in the CDR3. V trimming: 6 bases; J trimming: 6 bases; junction bases outside the gene matches: 8. The CDR3 DNA sequence: TGCAGCGTCGCCGGGACAGGGTCCGCCGGGGAGCTGTTTTTT. It specifies CSVAGTGSAGELFF.

This clone was picked up one time. Other nucleotide sequences in the sample specify the same CDR3. V gene TRBV28 combines with J gene TRBJ1-2; TRBD1 might be the D (5 bases). Germline V gene lookup returns CDR1 MDHEN and CDR2 SYDVKM. This CDR3 comprises 16 residues. V shed 6 bases and J shed 2 bases, with 19 bases lying between them. The CDR3 nucleotides are TGTGCCAGCAGCTCCCCTTCGTGGGGGGGAAACTATGGCTACACCTTC. Protein: CASSSPSWGGNYGYTF.

This clone was picked up one time. The V gene is TRBV10-3, the J gene TRBJ2-4, with D perhaps TRBD1 (6 bases). The CDR3 length is 12 residues. V was clipped by 10 bases and J by 3 bases, with 10 bases between them. Germline-derived CDR1 and CDR2 are ENHRY and SYGVKD. This chain's CDR3 is CATRDNKNIQYF. CDR3 sequence (DNA): TGTGCCACCCGGGACAACAAAAACATTCAGTACTTC.

The gene calls are TRBV7-9 and TRBJ2-5, with TRBD1 identical over 9 bases. Unmatched junction bases numbered 8, after V lost 4 bases and J lost 11 bases. The CDR3 sequence is 13 residues long. The germline CDR1 and CDR2 sequences are SEHNR and FQNEAQ (reference sequence). CDR3 sequence reads: CASSSIQGASQYF. The CDR3 bases are TGTGCCAGCAGCTCGATACAGGGGGCCTCGCAGTACTTC.

The rearrangement joins TRBV5-4 to TRBJ2-7; possible D gene TRBD1, 6 bases. This CDR3 contains 15 residues. In germline, CDR1 is SGHNT, CDR2 YYREEE (reference sequence). The ends were cut back, 0 bases at V and 3 bases at J, with 13 bases in the middle. CDR3 coding DNA: TGTGCCAGCAGCTTGGGGTTCGGGACAAACTACGAGCAGTACTTC. Translated, it gives CASSLGFGTNYEQYF.

The CDR3 here is CASSFPRGQAYEQYF. CDR3 bases: TGTGCCAGCAGTTTCCCCAGGGGTCAGGCCTACGAGCAGTACTTC. The gene calls are TRBV6-5 and TRBJ2-7, with D possibly matching TRBD1 (6 bases). Germline CDR1 reads MNHEY; CDR2 reads SVGAGI. Trimming cost V 4 bases and J 2 bases, with 15 bases left between them. This CDR3 is 15 amino acids long.

This chain joins TRBV10-3 and TRBJ2-6; TRBD1 might be the D (6 bases). The CDR3 is 15 amino acids. Trimming pared 6 bases from V and 0 bases from J, leaving 9 bases between. Germline-derived CDR1 and CDR2 are ENHRY and SYGVKD. CDR3 sequence (DNA): TGTGCCATCAGGTTACAGGGCTCTGGGGCCAACGTCCTGACTTTC. Translating gives CAIRLQGSGANVLTF.

This chain uses TRBV30 with TRBJ1-1, with a possible D match to TRBD1 (6 bases). The ends were cut back, 4 bases at V and 1 base at J, with 22 bases in the middle. The CDR3 is made up of 17 amino acids. Per germline, CDR1 GTSNPN and CDR2 SVGIG (reference sequence). The CDR3 here is CAWKGPRGGRGNTEAFF. The CDR3 region has the DNA TGTGCCTGGAAAGGCCCAAGGGGGGGTCGAGGGAACACTGAAGCTTTCTTT.

This chain links TRBV7-2 with TRBJ2-3, with 7 bases that match TRBD1. Germline V gives CDR1 SGHTA, CDR2 FQGNSA. This CDR3 has 12 residues. V lost 4 bases, J lost 7 bases, and 2 bases stayed unmatched. The CDR3 loop is CASSWDSYTQYF. CDR3 nucleotides: TGTGCCAGCAGCTGGGACAGTTATACGCAGTATTTT.

The chain links TRBV11-2 to TRBJ1-4, with D hard to call. The V gene lost 4 bases and the J gene lost 4 bases, with 13 bases spanning the gap. Per the germline V gene, CDR1 is SGHAT and CDR2 is FQNNGV. The CDR3 consists of 15 residues. The CDR3: CASSSGGLGNEKLFF. The CDR3 region has the DNA TGTGCCAGCAGCTCAGGAGGGCTGGGTAATGAAAAACTGTTTTTT.

This rearrangement joins TRBV4-3 to TRBJ1-1, with D possibly being TRBD1 (5 bases). There are 17 residues in the CDR3. Trimming took 3 bases from V and 4 from J, leaving 21 bases between them. Germline V lookup: CDR1 LGHNA, CDR2 YSLEER. The CDR3 region is CASSQRTLGPRGTEAFF. DNA for the CDR3: TGCGCCAGCAGCCAGAGGACATTAGGGCCGCGGGGCACTGAAGCTTTCTTT.

The chain employs TRBV28 and TRBJ1-4; 8 bases are shared with TRBD1. V was pared by 5 bases and J by 5 bases, with 7 bases of the junction left unmatched. This CDR3 comprises 15 residues. Per the germline V gene, CDR1 is MDHEN and CDR2 is SYDVKM. The CDR3 region has the DNA TGTGCCAGCAGTCCCCGACAGGGGTGGAATGAAAAACTGTTTTTT. As protein: CASSPRQGWNEKLFF.

DNA for the CDR3: TGTGCCAGCAGCGCCGGACAGGGTTTCTTGAACACTGAAGCTTTCTTT. This sequence encodes CASSAGQGFLNTEAFF. This chain uses TRBV7-9 with TRBJ1-1; 8 bases are shared with TRBD1. Germline V CDR1 and CDR2: SEHNR, FQNEAQ (reference sequence). CDR3 size: 16 residues. V dropped 5 bases and J dropped 0; count of bases not matched to a gene: 8.

CDR3 region: CASSIRRGGELFF. The CDR3 coding sequence is TGTGCCAGCAGCATCCGTCGCGGCGGGGAGCTGTTTTTT. The V and J genes are TRBV7-2 and TRBJ2-2; D not certain. The germline gives CDR1 SGHTA, CDR2 FQGNSA. The CDR3 covers 13 residues. Trimming took off 5 bases at V and 7 bases at J, with 11 bases between the two ends.

This clone appeared a single time. This sequence joins TRBV15 and TRBJ1-1; perhaps TRBD1 as D (6 bases). V lost 0 bases to trimming and J lost 1 base, with 9 bases between them. Germline V CDR1 and CDR2: LNHNV, YYDKDF (reference sequence). This CDR3 comprises 15 residues. The CDR3 sequence is CATSRDKGGNTEAFF. CDR3 DNA: TGTGCCACCAGCAGAGATAAAGGGGGGAACACTGAAGCTTTCTTT.

This clone was observed a single time. This rearrangement joins TRBV28 to TRBJ2-5; 7 positions match TRBD1. Germline V lookup: CDR1 MDHEN, CDR2 SYDVKM. This CDR3 has 13 amino acids. The V segment lost 3 bases and the J segment 4 bases; nucleotides outside the gene matches: 2. The DNA of the CDR3 is TGTGCCAGCAGTTTCCGGGACAGAGAGACCCAGTACTTC. Translated: CASSFRDRETQYF.

The chain joins TRBV28 to TRBJ1-5; D unclear. This CDR3 is built from 14 residues. V was cut by 7 bases and J by 0 bases, with 10 bases left in between. Germline V gives CDR1 MDHEN, CDR2 SYDVKM. The CDR3 DNA is TGTGCCAGCAAATCTTTTTATAGCAATCAGCCCCAGCATTTT. Its protein is CASKSFYSNQPQHF.

V usage is TRBV27 and J usage is TRBJ2-2, with TRBD2 identical over 13 bases. Germline CDR1 reads MNHEY; CDR2 reads SMNVEV (reference sequence). The CDR3 has 19 amino acids. V was clipped by 7 bases and J by 2 bases; unmatched bases: 13. The CDR3 DNA reads as TGTGCCAGCAATTTTTCTCCCGGACTAGCGGGGGCAAACACCGGGGAGCTGTTTTTT. Protein product: CASNFSPGLAGANTGELFF.

The V and J genes are TRBV7-6 and TRBJ2-1; 7 nucleotides agree with TRBD1. V shed 5 bases and J 3 bases; nucleotides not matched to a gene: 7. CDR1 and CDR2 from the germline V gene are SGHVS and FNYEAQ. This CDR3 is built from 15 residues. The CDR3 here is CASSTRQGSYNEQFF. The CDR3 nucleotides read TGTGCCAGCAGCACCAGACAGGGCAGCTACAATGAGCAGTTCTTC. The full variable domain, completed using reference TRBV7-6 and TRBJ2-1, is GAGVSQSPRYKVTKRGQDVALRCDPISGHVSLYWYRQALGQGPEFLTYFNYEAQQDKSGLPNDRFSAERPEGSISTLTIQRTEQRDSAMYRCASSTRQGSYNEQFFGPGTRLTVL.